What follows is one T cell receptor beta chain and its context. In germline, CDR1 is MDHEN, CDR2 SYDVKM. V lost 5 bases, J lost 7 bases, and 13 bases stayed unmatched. The CDR3 totals 16 residues. The sample originates from a study of blood T cell repertoires in COVID-19. Study details: Spain, Italy and the United States supplied samples that represented acute and convalescent COVID-19.

As processed by the authors: Counts of nucleated cells, estimated from reference gene primer amplification, were obtained. Sequencing was performed with immunoSEQ multiplex PCR; in TCRdb, only in-frame clones are kept and a portion is missing. D and trimming were read from the DNA, whereas the V and J calls and clone size are those reported in that table. Counted here are hundreds of thousands of clones, approximately 82% occurring once; the ten biggest clones make up approximately 1.9%. The chain couples TRBV28 to TRBJ1-5; TRBD1 matches 8 bases. Sequences were obtained from peripheral blood. The sequence derives from a woman older than 75 with acute or convalescent COVID-19. CDR3: CASSLLTPGGWQPQHF. The CDR3 region has the DNA TGTGCCAGCAGTCTATTAACTCCAGGGGGCTGGCAGCCCCAGCATTTT.